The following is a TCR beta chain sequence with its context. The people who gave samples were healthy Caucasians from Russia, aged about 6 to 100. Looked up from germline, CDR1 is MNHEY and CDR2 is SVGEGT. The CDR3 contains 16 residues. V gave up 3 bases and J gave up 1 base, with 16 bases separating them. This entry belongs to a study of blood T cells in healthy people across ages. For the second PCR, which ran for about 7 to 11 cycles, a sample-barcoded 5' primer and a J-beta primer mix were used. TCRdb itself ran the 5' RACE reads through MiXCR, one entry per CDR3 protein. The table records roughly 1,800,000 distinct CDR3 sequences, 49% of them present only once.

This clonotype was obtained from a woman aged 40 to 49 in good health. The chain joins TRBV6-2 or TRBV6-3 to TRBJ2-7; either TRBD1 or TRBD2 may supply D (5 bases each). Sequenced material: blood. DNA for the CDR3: TGTGCCAGCAGTTATGTTCCGGGGCGCCCTTCCTACGAGCAGTACTTC. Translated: CASSYVPGRPSYEQYF.